This T cell receptor beta chain appears in the sequencing data of a study of T cell changes during pregnancy in multiple sclerosis. V dropped 4 bases and J dropped 0 bases, with 9 bases sitting between them. This CDR3 has 14 residues. The germline V gene encodes CDR1 SGHTA and CDR2 FQGNSA. The repertoire was sequenced with immunoSEQ multiplex PCR; TCRdb's copy has only in-frame clones and lacks some. Seen here are around 50,000 clones, approximately 90% observed once, and the top ten hold under 2%. This TCR was recovered from a female donor with multiple sclerosis, enrolled in a pregnancy study. Specimen: peripheral blood, collected in the first trimester of pregnancy. The V and J genes are TRBV7-2 and TRBJ1-2; no clear D. The CDR3 DNA reads as TGTGCCAGCAGCTCGACGGGGTCTAACTATGGCTACACCTTC. Translated, it gives CASSSTGSNYGYTF.